The 10 T cell receptor beta chains below were found in one sample sequenced in a study of Ad26.COV2.S vaccination and SARS-CoV-2 variants (dated by TCRdb to the early 2020s). Receptor libraries were prepared by the immunoSEQ multiplex PCR assay. TCRdb's version of the immuneACCESS table is confined to in-frame rearrangements and falls short of the full clone set. An unresolved V gene accounts for under half of the shortfall where checked; the remainder is of unknown origin. In this sample the table shows fewer than 400,000 clones, around four fifths of which occur a single time. The top ten hold about 2.1% of the sample. According to the study, the label for this sample's treatment or condition signals: over 15 received Ad26.COV2.S at low or high dose, single or two shots; roughly five received placebo; per-sample allocation not given. For vaccine and placebo recipients, repertoires were sequenced using samples collected on day 63 after the first injection.

Sequenced material: peripheral blood, taken in a trial of Ad26.COV2.S vaccine versus placebo. These TCRs come from a person aged 18-65 years who received the Ad26.COV2.S COVID-19 vaccine or a placebo.

This clone came up once. The chain is built from TRBV28 and TRBJ1-1; no clear D. The CDR3 runs to 14 residues. Germline V lookup: CDR1 MDHEN, CDR2 SYDVKM. The ends were cut back, 6 bases at V and 0 bases at J, with 11 bases in the middle. CDR3 bases: TGTGCCAGCAGCCTAGGGCCCATGAACACTGAAGCTTTCTTT. Its protein is CASSLGPMNTEAFF.

The V gene is TRBV4-1, the J gene TRBJ2-6; TRBD1 agrees at 8 bases. CDR1 and CDR2 from the germline V gene are MGHRA and YSYEKL. The V and J ends lost 1 base and 2 bases, in that order; junction bases with no gene match: 10. The CDR3 totals 19 residues. CDR3 sequence: CASSQVPGGAGPGANVLTF. The DNA for the CDR3 is TGCGCCAGCAGCCAAGTCCCAGGGGGCGCGGGTCCTGGGGCCAACGTCCTGACTTTC.

The rearrangement joins TRBV28 to TRBJ1-5; D perhaps matches TRBD1 (5 bases). Looked up from germline, CDR1 is MDHEN and CDR2 is SYDVKM. V was shortened by 0 bases and J by 5 bases, with 8 bases between the two germline ends. There are 14 residues in the CDR3. CDR3 region: CASSLWDKDQPQHF. The CDR3 bases are TGTGCCAGCAGTTTATGGGACAAAGATCAGCCCCAGCATTTT.

The rearrangement joins TRBV2 to TRBJ1-3; D is ambiguous. V lost 6 bases and J lost 0, with 12 bases in between. The germline V gene encodes CDR1 SNHLY and CDR2 FYNNEI. The CDR3 extends over 15 amino acids. The CDR3 reads CASSAGPRSGNTIYF. CDR3 DNA sequence: TGTGCCAGCAGCGCCGGGCCCCGCTCTGGAAACACCATATATTTT.

This chain links TRBV7-8 with TRBJ2-6; D unclear. This CDR3 contains 15 residues. V was trimmed by 5 bases and J by 0 bases, leaving 8 bases between them. Germline V gene lookup returns CDR1 SGHVS and CDR2 FQNEAQ. The CDR3 DNA is TGTGCCAGCAGCCCGCCCAGCTCTGGGGCCAACGTCCTGACTTTC. Amino acid sequence: CASSPPSSGANVLTF.

The V gene is TRBV5-1, the J gene TRBJ1-1; no clear D gene. Per germline, CDR1 SGHRS and CDR2 YFSETQ. This CDR3 spans 13 amino acids. V was cut by 5 bases and J by 1 base, with 9 bases left in between. The CDR3 sequence: CASRETPNTEAFF. CDR3 nucleotides: TGCGCCAGCAGAGAGACCCCGAACACTGAAGCTTTCTTT.

This chain links TRBV7-2 with TRBJ1-6; weak D call: TRBD1 (5 bases). This CDR3 has 14 residues. Germline V gives CDR1 SGHTA, CDR2 FQGNSA. With 5 bases removed from V and 7 bases from J, the gap between germline ends came to 12 bases. CDR3 protein: CASSPPGGNSPLHF. CDR3 coding DNA: TGTGCCAGCAGCCCCCCGGGGGGAAATTCACCCCTCCACTTT.

This chain uses TRBV7-2 with TRBJ2-1, with D possibly matching TRBD2 (7 bases). V was shortened by 3 bases and J by 10 bases, with 28 bases between the two germline ends. This CDR3 spans 18 amino acids. Germline CDR1 SGHTA, CDR2 FQGNSA. CDR3 bases: TGTGCCAGCAGCTTTGCCCTGGCGGCTGGAGGGGGGGGCAGCGAGCAGTTCTTC. Its translation: CASSFALAAGGGGSEQFF.

The chain uses TRBV25-1 and TRBJ2-1; possibly TRBD2 for D (5 bases). The germline CDR1 and CDR2 sequences are MGHDK and SYGVNS. There are 16 residues in the CDR3. V gave up 1 base and J gave up 0 bases, with 10 bases separating them. Written as DNA, the CDR3 is TGTGCCAGCAGTGAATTCAGGAGGAGCTCCTACAATGAGCAGTTCTTC. Its protein product is CASSEFRRSSYNEQFF.

The table lists this clone with a few counts. The chain employs TRBV18 and TRBJ1-1, with a tentative D call TRBD1 (5 bases). The CDR3 length is 15 residues. The germline V gene has CDR1 KGHSH and CDR2 LQKENI. V gave up 1 base and J gave up 5 bases, with 14 bases separating them. The CDR3 is CASSPLSIKGTEAFF. CDR3 nucleotides: TGTGCCAGCTCACCACTAAGTATAAAGGGGACTGAAGCTTTCTTT.